Below, 21 T cell receptor beta chains from the same sample are listed, as sequenced in a study of OX40 agonist ivuxolimab in advanced cancers. Method: immunoSEQ multiplex PCR; TCRdb's copy keeps in-frame clones and lacks some. Among over 75,000 clones listed, approximately 87% were seen once. The sample was CD4+ or CD8+ T cells sorted from blood, taken in a trial of the OX40 agonist ivuxolimab. The receptors here all came from an adult with an advanced solid tumor such as melanoma, head and neck, liver or kidney cancer.

This chain joins TRBV5-1 and TRBJ2-7; D unresolved. Germline loops: CDR1 SGHRS, CDR2 YFSETQ. This CDR3 is built from 15 residues. The V end lost 0 bases, the J end lost 2 bases, and 12 bases lay between the germline ends. CDR3: CASSLDLGTAYEQYF. In DNA form, the CDR3 reads TGCGCCAGCAGCTTGGATCTCGGCACAGCCTACGAGCAGTACTTC.

The gene calls are TRBV28 and TRBJ1-2, with a possible D match to TRBD1 (5 bases). V was cut by 5 bases and J by 8 bases, with 12 bases left in between. The CDR3 runs to 12 residues. Germline loops: CDR1 MDHEN, CDR2 SYDVKM. CDR3 region: CASSTTGGGYTF. In DNA form, the CDR3 reads TGTGCCAGCAGTACGACCGGGGGGGGCTACACCTTC.

The CDR3 bases are TGTGCCAGTAGCCAGACCAGGGGGCTGGGGGGCTACACCTTC. It codes for CASSQTRGLGGYTF. This chain uses TRBV19 with TRBJ1-2; TRBD1 aligns across 8 bases. V was clipped by 6 bases and J by 8 bases; unmatched bases: 11. Germline CDR1 LNHDA, CDR2 SQIVND (reference sequence). The CDR3 runs to 14 residues.

The chain combines TRBV11-2 with TRBJ1-2; D not certain. This CDR3 comprises 14 residues. V was clipped by 2 bases and J by 2 bases, with 9 bases between them. CDR1 is SGHAT, CDR2 FQNNGV, per germline. As DNA, the CDR3 is TGTGCCAGCAGCTTACGGGCCAGCAACTATGGCTACACCTTC. Protein product: CASSLRASNYGYTF. Full variable domain (outside the CDR3, taken from reference TRBV11-2 and TRBJ1-2): EAGVAQSPRYKIIEKRQSVAFWCNPISGHATLYWYQQILGQGPKLLIQFQNNGVVDDSQLPKDRFSAERLKGVDSTLKIQPAKLEDSAVYLCASSLRASNYGYTFGSGTRLTVV.

The CDR3 loop is CASSRRAGGVDEQFF. The CDR3, as DNA: TGTGCCAGCAGCCGGAGAGCAGGGGGCGTCGATGAGCAGTTCTTC. The rearrangement uses TRBV5-6 and TRBJ2-1; 8 positions agree with TRBD1. The CDR3 is made up of 15 amino acids. Germline CDR1 is SGHDT and CDR2 is YYEEEE. With V trimmed by 4 bases and J by 8 bases, 11 bases remained unmatched.

The chain links TRBV27 to TRBJ1-1, with D maybe TRBD1 (5 bases). Trimming cost V 4 bases and J 10 bases, with 28 bases left between them. Germline CDR1 is MNHEY and CDR2 is SMNVEV (reference sequence). The CDR3 extends over 17 amino acids. In DNA, the CDR3 is TGTGCCAGCAGTTACGATTCCCCATCAGGGACCCTCAGTGGAGCTTTCTTT. Its translation: CASSYDSPSGTLSGAFF.

The table lists this clone with a count of one. J is TRBJ2-2 and V is TRBV2; 7 bases are shared with TRBD2. Germline-derived CDR1 and CDR2 are SNHLY and FYNNEI. This CDR3 spans 14 amino acids. V trimming: 3 bases; J trimming: 8 bases; junction bases outside the gene matches: 6. CDR3 protein: CASSEGLFIGELFF. In DNA, the CDR3 is TGTGCCAGCAGTGAGGGACTATTCATAGGGGAGCTGTTTTTT.

The CDR3 region has the DNA TGCAGCGTTGATAGGATGTCTAGCGGGAGCTACGAGCAGTACTTC. This codes for CSVDRMSSGSYEQYF. The rearrangement uses TRBV29-1 and TRBJ2-7, with 10 bases fitting TRBD2. The V gene end was trimmed by 3 bases and the J gene end by 3 bases; junction bases not matched to a gene: 8. CDR1 and CDR2 (germline): SQVTM, ANQGSEA. CDR3 length: 15 residues.

CDR3: CAITYTTVNTGELFF. The CDR3 region has the DNA TGTGCCATTACTTACACGACAGTGAACACCGGGGAGCTGTTTTTT. V gene TRBV6-1 combines with J gene TRBJ2-2; a possible D gene is TRBD1 (5 bases). The length of the CDR3 is 15 residues. The V gene's germline CDR1 is MNHNS and CDR2 SASEGT. V was cut by 10 bases and J by 1 base, with 16 bases left in between.

V is TRBV27 and J is TRBJ2-1; TRBD2 agrees at 7 bases. CDR3 length equals 15 residues. Germline-derived CDR1 and CDR2 are MNHEY and SMNVEV (reference sequence). The J segment lost 6 bases and the V segment lost 8 bases, leaving 13 bases of the junction unmatched. The CDR3 reads CASGNSGRAGNEQFF. CDR3 sequence (DNA): TGTGCCAGCGGAAATAGCGGGCGGGCGGGCAATGAGCAGTTCTTC.

The chain is built from TRBV5-1 and TRBJ2-1, with 8 bases lining up with TRBD2. Germline V gene sequence: CDR1 SGHRS, CDR2 YFSETQ. With 0 bases clipped from V and 6 bases from J, the junction kept 2 bases outside the gene matches. CDR3 length: 14 amino acids. CDR3 in DNA: TGCGCCAGCAGCTTGGGGACTAGCCGCAATGAGCAGTTCTTC. Its protein is CASSLGTSRNEQFF. The full variable domain, completed using reference TRBV5-1 and TRBJ2-1, is KAGVTQTPRYLIKTRGQQVTLSCSPISGHRSVSWYQQTPGQGLQFLFEYFSETQRNKGNFPGRFSGRQFSNSRSEMNVSTLELGDSALYLCASSLGTSRNEQFFGPGTRLTVL.

This chain links TRBV19 with TRBJ1-1, with TRBD1 as a possible D gene (5 bases). Trimming cost V 3 bases and J 4 bases, with 9 bases left between them. Germline values: CDR1 LNHDA, CDR2 SQIVND (reference sequence). CDR3 size: 13 residues. The chain's CDR3 is CASSISGPTEAFF. CDR3 nucleotides: TGTGCCAGTAGTATCTCAGGGCCCACTGAAGCTTTCTTT.

In this sample, this clone turned up once. In DNA form, the CDR3 reads TGTGCCAGCAGCTCGTGGACGGCCGGCGGTGAGCAGTTCTTC. As protein: CASSSWTAGGEQFF. The V and J genes are TRBV7-9 and TRBJ2-1, with D hard to call. This CDR3 is 14 amino acids long. V gave up 4 bases and J gave up 9 bases, with 16 bases separating them. Per germline, CDR1 SEHNR and CDR2 FQNEAQ (reference sequence).

The chain employs TRBV6-5 and TRBJ2-5; 7 nucleotides agree with TRBD1. Germline CDR1 is MNHEY and CDR2 is SVGAGI. The CDR3 is 11 amino acids. The junction had 4 bases not matched to a gene; V was cut back by 5 bases and J by 10 bases. This CDR3 is CASSRGQIQYF. The DNA of the CDR3 is TGTGCCAGCAGTAGGGGACAGATCCAGTACTTC.

V usage is TRBV9 and J usage is TRBJ1-4; no clear D gene. CDR1 and CDR2 from the germline V gene are SGDLS and YYNGEE. V was trimmed by 0 bases and J by 4 bases, leaving 7 bases between them. The CDR3 runs 14 residues. The CDR3, as DNA: TGTGCCAGCAGCGTAGATAACAATAATGAAAAACTGTTTTTT. Translated: CASSVDNNNEKLFF.

This chain uses TRBV18 with TRBJ1-1; 8 bases map to TRBD1. There are 18 residues in the CDR3. Unmatched junction bases numbered 12, after V lost 3 bases and J lost 0 bases. CDR1 KGHSH and CDR2 LQKENI come from the germline V gene. DNA for the CDR3: TGTGCCAGCTCACCCCTTAATGGGCAGGGGGCGATGAACACTGAAGCTTTCTTT. Its protein product is CASSPLNGQGAMNTEAFF.

This clone was counted a single time. J is TRBJ1-5 and V is TRBV7-2, with TRBD1 identical over 8 bases. V gave up 0 bases and J gave up 4 bases; unmatched junction bases: 8. The CDR3 extends over 17 amino acids. Germline V CDR1 and CDR2: SGHTA, FQGNSA. Here the CDR3 reads CASSLALGQGPNQPQHF. CDR3 sequence (DNA): TGTGCCAGCAGCTTAGCTCTTGGACAGGGACCTAATCAGCCCCAGCATTTT.

This clone was seen just once. V usage is TRBV4-1 and J usage is TRBJ1-3; D unclear. The germline CDR1 and CDR2 sequences are MGHRA and YSYEKL. Trimming took 1 base from V and 8 from J, leaving 15 bases between them. This CDR3 has 15 amino acids. The CDR3: CASSQASGSSDTIYF. The CDR3 bases are TGCGCCAGCAGCCAAGCTTCAGGCTCGTCGGACACCATATATTTT.

This clone has a handful of counts. J is TRBJ1-2 and V is TRBV7-9; the D is unclear. The CDR3 has 14 amino acids. Germline V gene data show CDR1 as SEHNR and CDR2 as FQNEAQ (reference sequence). Trimming cost V 0 bases and J 4 bases, with 9 bases left between them. DNA for the CDR3: TGTGCCAGCAGCTTAGCGTCCGGTGTCTATGGCTACACCTTC. As protein: CASSLASGVYGYTF.

The chain carries TRBV5-4 and TRBJ2-2; TRBD1 might be the D (7 bases). The V gene lost 1 base and the J gene lost 7 bases, with 14 bases spanning the gap. This CDR3 is 15 amino acids long. The germline CDR1 and CDR2 sequences are SGHNT and YYREEE (reference sequence). CDR3 DNA: TGTGCCAGCAGCTTGAGTAACAGGGGAGGCGGGGAGCTGTTTTTT. It codes for CASSLSNRGGGELFF.

The V call is TRBV9, the J call TRBJ2-2, with D possibly TRBD1 on 5 matching bases. CDR3 size: 15 residues. V was shortened by 3 bases and J by 1 base, with 10 bases between the two germline ends. Germline assignment: CDR1 SGDLS and CDR2 YYNGEE. Here the CDR3 reads CASSDRSKNTGELFF. CDR3 sequence (DNA): TGTGCCAGCAGCGACAGGTCTAAGAACACCGGGGAGCTGTTTTTT.